This T cell receptor beta chain was sequenced in a study of T-cell memory formation after mild COVID-19. Study summary: In these data, TCR clusters were largely donor specific.

Each CDR3 protein is one row after TCRdb ran MiXCR on the 5' RACE reads. The sample gives around 430,000 distinct CDR3 sequences, approximately 15% of which show up once; about 22% is in the top ten. Germline loops: CDR1 ENHRY, CDR2 SYGVKD. V shed 10 bases and J shed 4 bases, with 16 bases lying between them. CDR3 size: 13 residues. The source of this sequence is a man aged 18 to 30 who had mild COVID-19 (a few samples of this study predate the infection). Cell type and time point are not known. The sample taken for sequencing was PBMCs or a T cell subset sorted from them (not recorded which). The chain joins TRBV10-3 to TRBJ1-2; D is undetermined. The CDR3 DNA sequence: TGTGCCACCCGTCCTACTGAGAGCTATGGCTACACCTTC. Its translation is CATRPTESYGYTF.